These T cell receptor beta chains were read from a single sample in a study of T cell repertoires in aging, cancer and after chemotherapy. TCRdb re-derived calls from the multiplex PCR reads in MiXCR, one entry per CDR3 protein. The data contain around 12,000 distinct CDR3 sequences, about 24% of them seen just once; the ten biggest clones take up roughly 2%. Sequenced material: blood. The receptors shown here come from a human donor in good health. CDR3s include the opening cysteine and the closing phenylalanine or tryptophan. The D gene is left open where the match is weak. Not every row has a clone size; where given, it reads once, few, many or a size class.

>TRBJ2-1|-|TRBD1|TRBV5-6
TGTGCCAGCAGCCCATGGACAGGCCAAGGGGGTGAGCAGTTCTTC
CASSPWTGQGGEQFF
>TRBJ2-1|-|-|TRBV5-1
TGCGCCAGCAGCTTGGGGGCGGGGCCCTACAATGAGCAGTTCTTC
CASSLGAGPYNEQFF
>TRBJ1-1|-|TRBD1|TRBV6-2/TRBV6-3
TGTGCCAGTGGGGGAGGGACAGGGGCATTGAACACTGAAGCTTTCTTT
CASGGGTGALNTEAFF
>TRBJ2-1|-|-|TRBV7-2
TGTGCCAGCACCGTGGTCGGGGGAGGCTCCTACAATGAGCAGTTCTTC
CASTVVGGGSYNEQFF
>TRBJ2-4|once|-|TRBV4-2
TGTGCCAGCAGCCATGCGGGGGCAGGGTCCGAGTTTTACATTCAGTACTTC
CASSHAGAGSEFYIQYF
>TRBJ2-2|medium-sized|-|TRBV27
TGTGCCAGCAGTTGGGTCGGGGGCTACACCGGGGAGCTGTTTTTT
CASSWVGGYTGELFF
>TRBJ1-2|medium-sized|-|TRBV6-2/TRBV6-3
TGTGCCAGCAGCGACGGACGGGGTTTTAGCTACACCTTC
CASSDGRGFSYTF
>TRBJ2-7|few|-|TRBV21-1
TGTGCCAGCAGCAAAGTCGGGCGACAGGGGGGCTCCTACGAGCAGTACTTC
CASSKVGRQGGSYEQYF
>TRBJ1-5|-|-|TRBV10-3
TGTGCCATCAGTGAACTGCAGGTCACCCAGCCCCAGCATTTT
CAISELQVTQPQHF
>TRBJ2-3|-|TRBD2|TRBV6-6
TGTGCCAGCAGTTACTCAGGGACTAGCGATGGTACGCAGTATTTT
CASSYSGTSDGTQYF
>TRBJ1-2|-|TRBD1|TRBV4-1
TGCGCCAGCAGCCCGATGACAGGGGCTCTCAACTATGGCTACACCTTC
CASSPMTGALNYGYTF
>TRBJ1-2|-|-|TRBV18
TGTGCCAGCTCACCAGAGGTGGAAAGAGATGGATATGGCTACACCTTC
CASSPEVERDGYGYTF
>TRBJ1-5|few|-|TRBV12-3/TRBV12-4
TGTGCCAGCAGTTTGGGGGAAGGGAAGCCCCAGCATTTT
CASSLGEGKPQHF
>TRBJ2-1|-|TRBD2|TRBV27
TGTGCCAGCAGTTTGCGGTCGGGGACTAGCGTGAATGAGCAGTTCTTC
CASSLRSGTSVNEQFF
>TRBJ2-3|-|-|TRBV19
TGTGCCAGTAGTACCCACGGACAGTTGGGTACCACAGATACGCAGTATTTT
CASSTHGQLGTTDTQYF
>TRBJ2-5|-|-|TRBV7-2
TGTGCCAGCAGCCTATTTGGACCGCAGGCGACCCAGTACTTC
CASSLFGPQATQYF
>TRBJ2-1|medium-sized|-|TRBV29-1
TGCAGCGTTTCAGGGGGGGTCAATGAGCAGTTCTTC
CSVSGGVNEQFF
>TRBJ1-3|medium-sized|-|TRBV15
TGTGCCACCAGCCCTTTACTGGGAAACACCATATATTTT
CATSPLLGNTIYF
>TRBJ2-1|few|-|TRBV9
TGTGCCAGCAGCGGGGGCTACAATGAGCAGTTCTTC
CASSGGYNEQFF
>TRBJ1-4|medium-sized|-|TRBV19
TGTGCCAGTAGTGGCCGGGAACCTAATGAAAAACTGTTTTTT
CASSGREPNEKLFF
>TRBJ2-3|few|-|TRBV7-3
TGTGCCAGCAGCCGGGGGGCGGCAGATACGCAGTATTTT
CASSRGAADTQYF
>TRBJ1-4|medium-sized|-|TRBV19
TGTGCCAGTAGTATTAGGGCACCTGATGAAAAACTGTTTTTT
CASSIRAPDEKLFF
>TRBJ1-1|-|-|TRBV27
TGTGCCAGCAGTTTAGGTAGGGGAGGGAACACTGAAGCTTTCTTT
CASSLGRGGNTEAFF
>TRBJ1-1|few|TRBD1|TRBV4-1
TGCGCCAGCAGGGACAGGGGGAACACTGAAGCTTTCTTT
CASRDRGNTEAFF
>TRBJ2-3|-|TRBD2|TRBV6-2/TRBV6-3
TGTGCCAGCAGTTACGCAGGACTAGCGGGGGACAACACAGATACGCAGTATTTT
CASSYAGLAGDNTDTQYF
>TRBJ2-5|medium-sized|TRBD2|TRBV7-2
TGTGCCAGCAGCTTAGAGTGGCGGGGGGCGCGGGAGACCCAGTACTTC
CASSLEWRGARETQYF
>TRBJ2-2|-|-|TRBV7-9
TGTGCCAGCAGCTTAGCCCGACGGAACACCGGGGAGCTGTTTTTT
CASSLARRNTGELFF
>TRBJ2-2|-|-|TRBV27
TGTGCCAGCAGTTTGACAGTGGAGAACACCGGGGAGCTGTTTTTT
CASSLTVENTGELFF
>TRBJ1-1|medium-sized|TRBD1|TRBV19
TGTGCCAGTAGTATGTTAGTGCGACAGGGCACTGAAGCTTTCTTT
CASSMLVRQGTEAFF
>TRBJ1-2|-|-|TRBV6-5
TGTGCCAGCAGTTACGGGGGATTCTATGGCTACACCTTC
CASSYGGFYGYTF
>TRBJ2-1|few|-|TRBV28
TGTGCCAGCACTCCCGCAGGGCGACCCCTCAATGAGCAGTTCTTC
CASTPAGRPLNEQFF
>TRBJ2-7|-|TRBD2|TRBV20-1
TGCAGTGCTAAGGTAGCGGGCTCCTACAATGAGCAGTACTTC
CSAKVAGSYNEQYF
>TRBJ1-1|few|-|TRBV5-4
TGTGCCAGCAGCTTGGGCACAGCCCTGCCGCGGACTGAAGCTTTCTTT
CASSLGTALPRTEAFF
>TRBJ1-1|-|-|TRBV4-1
TGCGCCAGCAGCCTCCTGTTCGGGACTGAAGCTTTCTTT
CASSLLFGTEAFF
>TRBJ2-5|-|-|TRBV30
TGTGCCTGGAGTCCCCCGGGGCAGGGATGGGAGACCCAGTACTTC
CAWSPPGQGWETQYF
>TRBJ1-3|-|-|TRBV7-2
TGTGCCAGCAGCTTGGTGGGAACGGGAAACACCATATATTTT
CASSLVGTGNTIYF
>TRBJ1-2|-|-|TRBV10-3
TGTGCCATCAGCGCACAAGTCGGCAGAAGCATGAACTATGGCTACACCTTC
CAISAQVGRSMNYGYTF
>TRBJ1-4|few|-|TRBV12-3/TRBV12-4
TGTGCCAGCACCTTCCTTCTACAGGGTTCGATCGAAAAACTGTTTTTT
CASTFLLQGSIEKLFF
>TRBJ2-7|few|TRBD1|TRBV6-5
TGTGCCAGCAGTTGGGACAGGTTAACCTACGAGCAGTACTTC
CASSWDRLTYEQYF
>TRBJ1-2|-|TRBD1|TRBV6-4
TGTGCCAGCAGTGAGCAACACACAGGGGGCGTGTATGGCTACACCTTC
CASSEQHTGGVYGYTF
>TRBJ1-5|-|-|TRBV6-5
TGTGCCAGCAGTTACGCCGTGGGGAGGGTCAATCAGCCCCAGCATTTT
CASSYAVGRVNQPQHF
>TRBJ2-7|medium-sized|-|TRBV5-6
TGTGCCAGCAGCTTAACCGTCAACGAGCAGTACTTC
CASSLTVNEQYF
>TRBJ1-6|medium-sized|-|TRBV6-5
TGTGCCAGCAGCCACGGCAGGGGAACTCATAATTCACCCCTCCACTTT
CASSHGRGTHNSPLHF
>TRBJ2-3|-|-|TRBV6-5
TGTGCCCGTGCCGGGACAGATACGCAGTATTTT
CARAGTDTQYF
>TRBJ2-7|medium-sized|-|TRBV6-5
TGTGCCAGGAAGAGGCGGGGCTCCTACGAGCAGTACTTC
CARKRRGSYEQYF
>TRBJ2-3|medium-sized|TRBD2|TRBV6-5
TGTGCCAGCAGTTACGAAGGGGAGGGGGATACGCAGTATTTT
CASSYEGEGDTQYF
>TRBJ2-1|-|-|TRBV5-1
TGCGCCAGCAGCTTGTCGGACTATTTCAATGAGCAGTTCTTC
CASSLSDYFNEQFF
>TRBJ2-1|-|TRBD2|TRBV20-1
TGCAGTGCTAGAGTTCTTGCGGGGGAGTACAATGAGCAGTTCTTC
CSARVLAGEYNEQFF
>TRBJ2-4|-|-|TRBV6-1
TGTGCCAGTCCGCCGCGAGGGATAATAGCCAAAAACATTCAGTACTTC
CASPPRGIIAKNIQYF
>TRBJ2-3|few|-|TRBV7-2
TGTGCCAGCAGCCCAGAGAGTGCGGGGCACAATACGCAGTATTTT
CASSPESAGHNTQYF
>TRBJ2-3|-|-|TRBV27
TGTGCCAGCAGTTTATCGTCTCATGGGGGGAGCACAGATACGCAGTATTTT
CASSLSSHGGSTDTQYF